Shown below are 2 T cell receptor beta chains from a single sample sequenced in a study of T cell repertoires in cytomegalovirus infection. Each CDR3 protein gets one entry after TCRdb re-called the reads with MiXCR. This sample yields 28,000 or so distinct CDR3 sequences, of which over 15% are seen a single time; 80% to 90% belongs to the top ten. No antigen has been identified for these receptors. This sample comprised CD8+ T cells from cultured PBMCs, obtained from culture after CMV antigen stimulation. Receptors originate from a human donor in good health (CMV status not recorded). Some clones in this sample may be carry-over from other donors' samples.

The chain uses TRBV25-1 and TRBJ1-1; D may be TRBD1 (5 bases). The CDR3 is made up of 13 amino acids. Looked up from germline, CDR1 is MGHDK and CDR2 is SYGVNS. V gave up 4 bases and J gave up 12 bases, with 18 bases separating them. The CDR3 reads CASSGGTAGASFF. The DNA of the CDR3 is TGTGCCAGCAGTGGCGGGACGGCTGGCGCGTCTTTCTTT.

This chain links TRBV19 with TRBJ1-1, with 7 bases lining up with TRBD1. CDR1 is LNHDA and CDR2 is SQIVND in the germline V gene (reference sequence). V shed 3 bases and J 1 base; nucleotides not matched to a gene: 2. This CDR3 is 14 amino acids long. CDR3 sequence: CASSITGANTEAFF. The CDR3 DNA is TGTGCCAGTAGTATCACAGGGGCGAACACTGAAGCTTTCTTT.